The rows below give T cell receptor beta chains drawn from one sample of a study of early T cells in non-severe SARS-CoV-2 infection. MiXCR was run by TCRdb on the 5' RACE reads, yielding one entry per CDR3 protein. The sample shows 85,000 to 100,000 distinct CDR3 sequences, 8% to 13% of them seen only once. Input material: whole blood. The receptor source for this set is an adult who was a healthcare worker with PCR-confirmed SARS-CoV-2 infection or an uninfected control (not recorded which). Each CDR3 is given with its conserved first and last residue. Each record gives: J gene, D gene, V gene, clone size, CDR3 protein, CDR3 DNA. D genes are given only for firm matches. Where a row states a size, it is once, few, many or the class of an expanded clone; other rows omit it.

TRBJ2-7,.,TRBV29-1,.,CSVEEARDREQYF,TGCAGCGTTGAAGAAGCCAGAGACAGGGAGCAGTACTTC
TRBJ2-4,.,TRBV19,many,CASSSPVVQYF,TGTGCCAGTAGTAGCCCGGTTGTTCAGTACTTC
TRBJ1-6,.,TRBV7-2,many,CASSQHNSPLHF,TGTGCCAGCAGCCAACATAATTCACCCCTCCACTTT
TRBJ1-6,.,TRBV5-1,few,CASSLALSPFYNSPLHF,TGCGCCAGCAGCTTGGCCCTTTCGCCTTTCTATAATTCACCCCTCCACTTT
TRBJ2-3,.,TRBV20-1,.,CSATPTGNTDTQYF,TGCAGTGCTACCCCGACAGGCAACACAGATACGCAGTATTTT
TRBJ1-3,.,TRBV29-1,few,CSVVGLSGNTIYF,TGCAGCGTTGTAGGACTCTCTGGAAACACCATATATTTT
TRBJ2-1,.,TRBV28,.,CATGWNEQFF,TGTGCCACGGGGTGGAATGAGCAGTTCTTC
TRBJ2-3,.,TRBV9,many,CASSREGDSLLGTQYF,TGTGCCAGCAGCAGAGAGGGGGACTCACTTTTAGGGACGCAGTATTTT
TRBJ2-3,.,TRBV2,many,CASSAALSTDTQYF,TGTGCCAGCAGTGCAGCTCTAAGCACAGATACGCAGTATTTT
TRBJ1-5,.,TRBV10-2,.,CASSAERELERPQHF,TGCGCCAGCAGTGCCGAGCGGGAGTTAGAGCGGCCCCAGCATTTT
TRBJ1-1,.,TRBV27,.,CANPPRREAFF,TGTGCCAACCCTCCACGCCGTGAAGCTTTCTTT
TRBJ1-1,TRBD1,TRBV12-3/TRBV12-4,many,CASSYGTGNTEAFF,TGTGCCAGCAGCTACGGGACAGGAAACACTGAAGCTTTCTTT
TRBJ1-2,.,TRBV5-1,many,CASSLSGTITNYGYTF,TGCGCCAGCAGCTTGTCGGGGACCATAACTAACTATGGCTACACCTTC
TRBJ2-2,TRBD1,TRBV5-1,few,CASSLAGTGARGELFF,TGCGCCAGCAGCTTGGCCGGGACAGGGGCGCGAGGGGAGCTGTTTTTT
TRBJ2-3,TRBD2,TRBV6-4,many,CASKPSGTDTQYF,TGTGCCAGCAAACCTAGCGGTACAGATACGCAGTATTTT
TRBJ1-1,TRBD1,TRBV11-2,many,CASSLAQGTEAFF,TGTGCCAGCAGCTTAGCACAGGGGACTGAAGCTTTCTTT
TRBJ2-1,.,TRBV6-2/TRBV6-3,few,CASSYGGTSYNEQFF,TGTGCCAGCAGTTACGGGGGGACCTCCTACAATGAGCAGTTCTTC
TRBJ2-1,.,TRBV28,.,CASSSRGAGQFF,TGTGCCAGCAGTTCCAGGGGAGCTGGGCAGTTCTTC
TRBJ1-4,TRBD1,TRBV9,.,CASSVTRQGGREKLFF,TGTGCCAGCAGCGTAACCCGCCAAGGGGGCCGTGAAAAACTGTTTTTT
TRBJ1-1,.,TRBV9,.,CASTARVANTEAFF,TGTGCCAGCACCGCCAGGGTTGCGAACACTGAAGCTTTCTTT
TRBJ1-1,.,TRBV5-4,many,CASSSQVNTEAFF,TGTGCCAGCAGCTCTCAAGTCAACACTGAAGCTTTCTTT
TRBJ2-7,TRBD2,TRBV29-1,few,CSARLAGNYEQYF,TGCAGCGCCAGACTAGCGGGAAACTACGAGCAGTACTTC
TRBJ2-5,.,TRBV29-1,few,CSGGYQETQYF,TGCAGCGGCGGTTACCAAGAGACCCAGTACTTC
TRBJ2-7,.,TRBV6-5,.,CASSLGHLYEQYF,TGTGCCAGCAGCTTGGGACACCTCTACGAGCAGTACTTC
TRBJ2-7,.,TRBV7-2,many,CASSSTGVEQYF,TGTGCCAGCAGCTCGACAGGAGTCGAGCAGTACTTC
TRBJ2-7,TRBD2,TRBV2,.,CASAAGDEQYF,TGTGCCAGCGCTGCGGGGGACGAGCAGTACTTC
TRBJ2-7,.,TRBV28,many,CASSPGPPGSGQYF,TGTGCCAGCAGCCCGGGCCCCCCTGGGTCTGGGCAGTACTTC
TRBJ2-1,TRBD1,TRBV28,few,CASIADRGSYNEQFF,TGTGCCAGCATCGCCGACAGGGGCTCCTACAATGAGCAGTTCTTC
TRBJ2-7,TRBD1,TRBV18,.,CASSSQGVNEQYF,TGTGCCAGCTCATCACAGGGGGTGAACGAGCAGTACTTC
TRBJ2-7,TRBD2,TRBV5-4,many,CASSLLSGRPGEQYF,TGTGCCAGCAGCTTGCTTAGCGGGCGCCCCGGGGAGCAGTACTTC
TRBJ1-2,.,TRBV6-1,many,CASSVGGRASYGYTF,TGTGCCAGCAGTGTGGGGGGCAGGGCTTCCTATGGCTACACCTTC
TRBJ2-2,.,TRBV10-3,many,CAISTGVGATGELFF,TGTGCCATCAGCACGGGGGTGGGCGCCACCGGGGAGCTGTTTTTT
TRBJ1-4,.,TRBV3-1,.,CASSQGTLTGEKLFF,TGTGCCAGCAGCCAAGGGACGTTAACAGGTGAAAAACTGTTTTTT
TRBJ2-1,TRBD2,TRBV29-1,many,CSVRTSLTYNEQFF,TGCAGCGTCAGGACTAGCCTAACCTACAATGAGCAGTTCTTC
TRBJ1-4,TRBD1,TRBV6-4,few,CASSDGFWDRGLGEKLFF,TGTGCCAGCAGTGACGGATTCTGGGACAGGGGGCTCGGCGAAAAACTGTTTTTT
TRBJ1-5,.,TRBV6-5,.,CATGRDQGQPQHF,TGTGCCACCGGCCGGGACCAGGGGCAGCCCCAGCATTTT
TRBJ2-1,TRBD2,TRBV7-9,many,CASSLVLAGTGNEQFF,TGTGCCAGCAGCTTAGTCCTAGCGGGAACGGGAAATGAGCAGTTCTTC